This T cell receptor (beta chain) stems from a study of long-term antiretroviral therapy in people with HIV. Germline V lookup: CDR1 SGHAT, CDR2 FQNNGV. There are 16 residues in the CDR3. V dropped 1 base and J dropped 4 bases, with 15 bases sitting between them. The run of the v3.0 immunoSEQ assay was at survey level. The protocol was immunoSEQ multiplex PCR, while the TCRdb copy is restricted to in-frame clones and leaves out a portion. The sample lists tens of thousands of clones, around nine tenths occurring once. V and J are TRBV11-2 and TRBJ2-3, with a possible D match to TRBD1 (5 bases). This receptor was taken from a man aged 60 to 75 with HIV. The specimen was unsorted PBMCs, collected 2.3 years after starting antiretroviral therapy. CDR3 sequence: CASSLGAFPRADTQYF. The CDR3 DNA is TGTGCCAGCAGCTTAGGGGCATTCCCCAGGGCAGATACGCAGTATTTT.